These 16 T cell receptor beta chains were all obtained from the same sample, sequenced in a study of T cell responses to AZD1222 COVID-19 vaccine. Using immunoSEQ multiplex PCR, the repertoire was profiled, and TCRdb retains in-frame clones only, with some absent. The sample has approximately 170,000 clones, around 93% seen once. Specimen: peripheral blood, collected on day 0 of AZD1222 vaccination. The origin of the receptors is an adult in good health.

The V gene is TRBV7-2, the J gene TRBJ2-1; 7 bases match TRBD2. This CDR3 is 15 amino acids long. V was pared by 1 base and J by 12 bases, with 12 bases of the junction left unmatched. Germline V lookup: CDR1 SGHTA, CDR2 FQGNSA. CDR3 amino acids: CASSLESGGSVPQFF. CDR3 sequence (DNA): TGTGCCAGCAGCTTAGAATCGGGCGGGAGTGTCCCGCAGTTCTTC.

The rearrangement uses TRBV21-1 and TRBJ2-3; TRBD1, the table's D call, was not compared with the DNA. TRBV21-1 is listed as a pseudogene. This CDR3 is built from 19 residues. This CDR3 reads CASSGARDRGAEKTDTQYF. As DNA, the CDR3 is TGTGCCAGCAGCGGGGCAAGGGACAGGGGTGCCGAGAAGACAGATACGCAGTATTTT.

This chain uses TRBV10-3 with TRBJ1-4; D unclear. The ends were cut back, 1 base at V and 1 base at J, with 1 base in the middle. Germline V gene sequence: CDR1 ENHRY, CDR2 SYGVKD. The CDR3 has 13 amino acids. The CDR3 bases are TGTGCCATCAGTGAGTTAACTAATGAAAAACTGTTTTTT. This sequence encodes CAISELTNEKLFF.

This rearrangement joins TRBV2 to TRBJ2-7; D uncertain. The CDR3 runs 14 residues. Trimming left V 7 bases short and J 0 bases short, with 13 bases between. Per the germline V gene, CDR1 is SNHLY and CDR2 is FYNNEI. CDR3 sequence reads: CASKRGRGSYEQYF. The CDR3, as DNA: TGTGCCAGCAAGCGAGGTAGAGGCTCCTACGAGCAGTACTTC.

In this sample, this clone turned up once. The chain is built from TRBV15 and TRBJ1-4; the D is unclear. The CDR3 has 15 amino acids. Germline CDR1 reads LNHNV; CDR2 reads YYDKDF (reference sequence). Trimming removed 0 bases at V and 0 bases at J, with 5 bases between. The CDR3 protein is CATSRDPTTNEKLFF. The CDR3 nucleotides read TGTGCCACCAGCAGAGATCCAACAACTAATGAAAAACTGTTTTTT.

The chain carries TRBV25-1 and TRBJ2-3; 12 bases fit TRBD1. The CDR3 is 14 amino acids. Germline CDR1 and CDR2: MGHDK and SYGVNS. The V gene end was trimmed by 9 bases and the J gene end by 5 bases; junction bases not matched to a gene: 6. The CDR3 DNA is TGTGCCAGTTCCGGGACAGGGGGCAAAGATACGCAGTATTTT. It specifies CASSGTGGKDTQYF.

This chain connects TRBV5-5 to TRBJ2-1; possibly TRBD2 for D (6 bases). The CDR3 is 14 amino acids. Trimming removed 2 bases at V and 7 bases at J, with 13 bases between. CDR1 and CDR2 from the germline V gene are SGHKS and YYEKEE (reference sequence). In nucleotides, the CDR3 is TGTGCCAGCAGCTTCTTGGAGGGGATGAATGAGCAGTTCTTC. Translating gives CASSFLEGMNEQFF. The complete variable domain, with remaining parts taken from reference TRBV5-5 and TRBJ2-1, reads DAGVTQSPTHLIKTRGQQVTLRCSPISGHKSVSWYQQVLGQGPQFIFQYYEKEERGRGNFPDRFSARQFPNYSSELNVNALLLGDSALYLCASSFLEGMNEQFFGPGTRLTVL.

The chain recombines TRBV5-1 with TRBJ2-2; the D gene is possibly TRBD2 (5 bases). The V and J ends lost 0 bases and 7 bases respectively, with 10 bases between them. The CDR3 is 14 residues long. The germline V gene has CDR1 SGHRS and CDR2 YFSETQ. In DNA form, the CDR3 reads TGCGCCAGCAGCTTGGGGTCGGAGGTCGGGGAGCTGTTTTTT. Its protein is CASSLGSEVGELFF.

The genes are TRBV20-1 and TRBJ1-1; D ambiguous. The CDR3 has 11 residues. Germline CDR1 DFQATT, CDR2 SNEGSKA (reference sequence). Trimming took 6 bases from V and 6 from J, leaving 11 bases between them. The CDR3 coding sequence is TGCAGTGCCACGGATATCGCTGAAGCTTTCTTT. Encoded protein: CSATDIAEAFF.

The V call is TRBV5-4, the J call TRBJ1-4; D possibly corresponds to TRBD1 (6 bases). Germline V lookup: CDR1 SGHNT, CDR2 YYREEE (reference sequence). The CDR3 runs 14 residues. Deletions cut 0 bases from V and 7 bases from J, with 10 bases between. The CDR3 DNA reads TGTGCCAGCAGCTTGGAGGGCAGGGGTGAAAAACTGTTTTTT. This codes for CASSLEGRGEKLFF.

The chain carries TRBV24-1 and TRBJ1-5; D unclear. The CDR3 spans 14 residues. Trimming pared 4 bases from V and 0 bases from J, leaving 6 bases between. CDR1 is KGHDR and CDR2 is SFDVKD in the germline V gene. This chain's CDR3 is CATSDTDSNQPQHF. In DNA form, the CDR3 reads TGTGCCACCAGTGACACAGATAGCAATCAGCCCCAGCATTTT.

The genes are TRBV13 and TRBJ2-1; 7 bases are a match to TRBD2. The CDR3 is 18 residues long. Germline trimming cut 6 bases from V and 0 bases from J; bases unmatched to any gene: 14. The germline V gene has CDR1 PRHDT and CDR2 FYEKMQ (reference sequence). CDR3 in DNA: TGTGCCAGCAGGGGGCGGGCGGGACTACCGAGCTCCTACAATGAGCAGTTCTTC. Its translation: CASRGRAGLPSSYNEQFF.

CDR3 in amino acids: CASSYSGRSPDEQYF. DNA of the CDR3: TGTGCCAGCAGTTACTCGGGACGTAGCCCAGACGAGCAGTACTTC. The chain recombines TRBV6-5 with TRBJ2-7, with D perhaps assigned TRBD1 or TRBD2 (5 bases each). This CDR3 comprises 15 residues. Trimming shortened V by 0 bases and J by 5 bases, and 14 bases separated the two germline ends. Germline V gives CDR1 MNHEY, CDR2 SVGAGI.

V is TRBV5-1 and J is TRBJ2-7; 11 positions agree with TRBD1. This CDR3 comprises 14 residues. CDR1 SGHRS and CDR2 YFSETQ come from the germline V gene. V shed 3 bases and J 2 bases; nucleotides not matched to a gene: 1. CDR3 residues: CASSWTGGTYEQYF. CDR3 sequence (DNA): TGCGCCAGCAGCTGGACAGGGGGCACCTACGAGCAGTACTTC.

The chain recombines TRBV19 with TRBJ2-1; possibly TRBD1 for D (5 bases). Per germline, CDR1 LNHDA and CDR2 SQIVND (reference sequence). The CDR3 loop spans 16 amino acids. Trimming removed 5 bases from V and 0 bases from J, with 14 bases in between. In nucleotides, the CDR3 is TGTGCCAGTAGTCGTGAAGGGGTAACCTCCTACAATGAGCAGTTCTTC. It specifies CASSREGVTSYNEQFF.

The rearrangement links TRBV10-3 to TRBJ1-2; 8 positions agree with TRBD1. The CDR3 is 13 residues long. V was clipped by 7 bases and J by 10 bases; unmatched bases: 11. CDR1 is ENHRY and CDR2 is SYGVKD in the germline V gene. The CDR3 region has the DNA TGTGCCATCATGACAGGGGACGGCTCCTACTACACCTTC. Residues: CAIMTGDGSYYTF.